This T cell receptor beta chain is from a study of T cells expressing NK-cell markers. The overall study: One of the eight sequenced donors was seronegative, whereas the other seven were HCMV-seropositive.

In generating TCR beta cDNA, 5'RACE template switching with UMIs was used. TCRdb reprocessed the 5' RACE reads, with one entry per CDR3 protein and no DNA. This sample's table has about 460,000 distinct CDR3 sequences. The CDR3 loop spans 13 amino acids. Per germline, CDR1 SGHTA and CDR2 FQGNSA. This clonotype was sampled from a woman in her forties or fifties in good health. The V call is TRBV7-2, the J call TRBJ2-1; TCRdb picks TRBD1, but there is no DNA to check that call. Sequenced sample: blood T cells: a sorted CD56 or NKG2C T cell subset, CD4+ or CD8+ T cells, or bulk PBMC T cells (not recorded which). CDR3 in amino acids: CASSPWTDNEQFF.